Sequencing of this T cell receptor (beta chain) was carried out in a study of patients and donors after allogeneic stem cell transplantation. MiXCR was run by TCRdb on the RT-PCR reads, yielding one entry per CDR3 protein. Here the sample spans 920,000 or so distinct CDR3 sequences, roughly 17% being singletons. In its sample, this clonotype was seen a few times. Material for sequencing was blood, either unsorted or a sorted T cell fraction (not recorded which). This receptor was taken from a human donor who was either an allogeneic HSCT recipient or a stem cell or donor lymphocyte infusion donor (not recorded which). It is not recorded whose cells these are; they may come from a transplant donor.

This CDR3 is CASSRDSSYNSPLHF. In DNA form, the CDR3 reads TGTGCCAGCAGCCGGGACAGCTCCTATAATTCACCCCTCCACTTT. V and J are TRBV14 and TRBJ1-6, with 7 bases lining up with TRBD1. CDR1 is SGHDN, CDR2 FVKESK, per germline. The CDR3 totals 15 residues. The V segment lost 4 bases and the J segment 0 bases; nucleotides outside the gene matches: 0.